The 10 T cell receptor beta chains listed next were all sequenced from one sample in a study of Tregs in tolerant kidney transplant recipients. Measured with immunoSEQ multiplex PCR; TCRdb has only the in-frame clones, and not every one. The table has tens of thousands of clones, more than 85% seen once. Sequenced material: CD4+ T cells from blood, taken before the transplant. The receptors come from a human donor who received a combined kidney and bone marrow transplant.

The rearrangement links TRBV6-5 to TRBJ2-7, with D uncertain. The germline V and J ends were trimmed by 7 bases and 0 bases, with 10 bases remaining between them. This CDR3 is 13 amino acids long. The germline CDR1 and CDR2 sequences are MNHEY and SVGAGI. CDR3 bases: TGTGCCAGCACCGGAAGGAGCTCCTACGAGCAGTACTTC. This translates into CASTGRSSYEQYF.

V gene TRBV5-6 combines with J gene TRBJ1-4, with D tentatively TRBD1 (6 bases). The V and J ends lost 4 bases and 4 bases respectively, with 8 bases between them. Germline-derived CDR1 and CDR2 are SGHDT and YYEEEE. The CDR3 is 13 residues long. The CDR3 here is CASSRTVNEKLFF. The CDR3 nucleotides read TGTGCCAGCAGCAGGACAGTTAATGAAAAACTGTTTTTT.

The V gene is TRBV21-1, the J gene TRBJ2-5; the table gives TRBD1 as D, unverified against the DNA. TRBV21-1 is labeled a pseudogene. The CDR3 loop spans 15 amino acids. The DNA for the CDR3 is TGTGCCAGCAGCAAAGAGCGGCAGGGGGCTAAGACCCAGTACTTC. As protein: CASSKERQGAKTQYF.

This sequence joins TRBV7-2 and TRBJ2-2; 9 bases agree with TRBD2. V lost 2 bases to trimming and J lost 7 bases; unmatched junction nucleotides: 8. Germline lookup yields CDR1 SGHTA and CDR2 FQGNSA. The CDR3 length is 16 residues. CDR3 residues: CASSLLQRGAGGELFF. In nucleotides, the CDR3 is TGTGCCAGCAGCTTACTCCAGCGGGGGGCTGGCGGGGAGCTGTTTTTT.

This clone came up once. This sequence joins TRBV10-3 and TRBJ2-3, with unresolved D. The V gene's germline CDR1 is ENHRY and CDR2 SYGVKD. The CDR3 covers 13 residues. V lost 0 bases to trimming and J lost 2 bases, with 3 bases between them. The CDR3 reads CAISESYTDTQYF. CDR3 nucleotides: TGTGCCATCAGTGAGTCATACACAGATACGCAGTATTTT.

V and J are TRBV14 and TRBJ2-2; maybe TRBD2 (6 bases). The CDR3 covers 14 residues. Trimming removed 1 base at V and 6 bases at J, with 9 bases between. Germline assignment: CDR1 SGHDN and CDR2 FVKESK. The CDR3 here is CASSQVLAAGELFF. CDR3 DNA: TGTGCCAGCAGCCAAGTACTAGCCGCCGGGGAGCTGTTTTTT.

The rearrangement uses TRBV6-5 and TRBJ2-1; no clear D. The germline V and J ends were trimmed by 3 bases and 5 bases, with 11 bases remaining between them. The germline V gene has CDR1 MNHEY and CDR2 SVGAGI. This CDR3 region has 14 residues. The CDR3 nucleotides read TGTGCCAGCAGTTATCGGCGGCCAAACAATGAGCAGTTCTTC. Translating it yields CASSYRRPNNEQFF.

The rearrangement joins TRBV2 to TRBJ2-7; 7 bases line up with TRBD1. The CDR3 is made up of 12 amino acids. Germline V gene lookup returns CDR1 SNHLY and CDR2 FYNNEI. V lost 11 bases to trimming and J lost 3 bases; unmatched junction nucleotides: 7. This CDR3 reads CAGQGGHYEQYF. In nucleotides, the CDR3 is TGTGCCGGGCAAGGGGGCCACTACGAGCAGTACTTC.

The CDR3 sequence: CASSFFRGTGELFF. The CDR3 nucleotides read TGCGCCAGCAGCTTCTTCAGGGGGACTGGGGAGCTGTTTTTT. V gene TRBV5-1 combines with J gene TRBJ2-2, with D tentatively TRBD1 (7 bases). The V gene lost 2 bases and the J gene lost 8 bases, with 13 bases spanning the gap. Germline loops: CDR1 SGHRS, CDR2 YFSETQ. The CDR3 is 14 residues long.

The V call is TRBV14, the J call TRBJ2-1; D perhaps matches TRBD2 (5 bases). The germline V gene has CDR1 SGHDN and CDR2 FVKESK. The CDR3 contains 17 residues. The V and J ends lost 0 bases and 4 bases respectively, with 16 bases between them. The CDR3 coding sequence is TGTGCCAGCAGCCAAGATTCAGCGGCAGGAGCTTACAATGAGCAGTTCTTC. Translated, it gives CASSQDSAAGAYNEQFF.